The 15 T cell receptor beta chains given below trace back to one sample, sequenced in a study of shared clonotypes between healthy human individuals. CD45RO-negative cells were positively selected for CCR7, leaving out terminally differentiated effector memory CD45RA+ cells. Some clones are missing from TCRdb's copy, which holds only in-frame ones; the method was immunoSEQ multiplex PCR. The sample gives about 2.1 million clones, 90% to 95% of which show up once; about 1.6% is in the top ten. Sequenced sample: naive CD8+ T cells from PBMCs. The receptors here all came from a man aged 18 to 35 in good health. Some clones in this sample may be carry-over from other donors' samples.

The rearrangement links TRBV7-2 to TRBJ2-7, with 7 bases fitting TRBD2. Germline V gene data show CDR1 as SGHTA and CDR2 as FQGNSA. The CDR3 totals 11 residues. The ends lost 8 bases at V and 5 bases at J; junction bases unmatched: 3. CDR3: CASRGVDEQYF. The CDR3 DNA reads TGTGCCAGCCGGGGGGTCGACGAGCAGTACTTC.

The rearrangement links TRBV11-2 to TRBJ2-7, with a possible D match to TRBD2 (6 bases). The CDR3 is 15 residues long. V was trimmed by 1 base and J by 6 bases, leaving 16 bases between them. CDR1 and CDR2 (germline): SGHAT, FQNNGV. The CDR3 region is CASSLVGASVTEQYF. The CDR3 DNA is TGTGCCAGCAGCTTAGTTGGGGCTAGCGTTACCGAGCAGTACTTC.

This chain uses TRBV15 with TRBJ2-7; D possibly corresponds to TRBD2 (5 bases). V shed 5 bases and J shed 7 bases, with 21 bases lying between them. Germline CDR1 and CDR2: LNHNV and YYDKDF (reference sequence). CDR3 length: 15 residues. CDR3 DNA sequence: TGTGCCACCAGCGTTAGCAGGCCGCAGTGGGAGGAGCAGTACTTC. Amino acid sequence: CATSVSRPQWEEQYF.

This chain links TRBV2 with TRBJ2-7; perhaps TRBD1 as D (5 bases). CDR3 length: 14 amino acids. CDR1 is SNHLY, CDR2 FYNNEI, per germline. V gave up 2 bases and J gave up 3 bases, with 11 bases separating them. This CDR3 is CASSESAGLYEQYF. In DNA, the CDR3 is TGTGCCAGCAGTGAATCGGCAGGGCTCTACGAGCAGTACTTC.

The chain carries TRBV2 and TRBJ2-1; 7 positions match TRBD2. CDR1 is SNHLY and CDR2 is FYNNEI in the germline V gene. This CDR3 region has 15 residues. The V segment lost 4 bases and the J segment 6 bases; nucleotides outside the gene matches: 9. Here the CDR3 DNA reads TGTGCCAGCAGTGCGGGGGGTAGGCAGGTCAATGAGCAGTTCTTC. It specifies CASSAGGRQVNEQFF.

The chain employs TRBV5-1 and TRBJ2-5; 9 bases fit TRBD2. CDR1 and CDR2 from the germline V gene are SGHRS and YFSETQ. The junction had 11 bases not matched to a gene; V was cut back by 4 bases and J by 4 bases. CDR3 length: 16 amino acids. The CDR3 reads CASSPPSAGGPETQYF. As DNA, the CDR3 is TGCGCCAGCAGCCCTCCCTCAGCGGGAGGACCAGAGACCCAGTACTTC.

V usage is TRBV7-9 and J usage is TRBJ2-3; D unclear. The CDR3 spans 15 residues. The V end was cut by 2 bases, the J end by 2 bases, with 11 bases between. Germline CDR1 and CDR2: SEHNR and FQNEAQ (reference sequence). CDR3 residues: CASSLLGTNTDTQYF. The CDR3 DNA reads as TGTGCCAGCAGCTTATTAGGAACTAACACAGATACGCAGTATTTT. The variable domain in full, completed from reference TRBV7-9 and TRBJ2-3, reads DTGVSQNPRHKITKRGQNVTFRCDPISEHNRLYWYRQTLGQGPEFLTYFQNEAQLEKSRLLSDRFSAERPKGSFSTLEIQRTEQGDSAMYLCASSLLGTNTDTQYFGPGTRLTVL.

This clone was seen a single time. This sequence joins TRBV4-1 and TRBJ1-1; TRBD1 is a possible D gene (6 bases). CDR3 length: 19 residues. Trimming removed 3 bases from V and 0 bases from J, with 23 bases in between. The germline gives CDR1 MGHRA, CDR2 YSYEKL. The CDR3 nucleotides are TGCGCCAGCAGCCATTCATTTCTTACAGGGTGGAAGATGAACACTGAAGCTTTCTTT. Translating gives CASSHSFLTGWKMNTEAFF.

V and J are TRBV30 and TRBJ1-1; D is undetermined. The CDR3 spans 12 residues. Germline CDR1 reads GTSNPN; CDR2 reads SVGIG (reference sequence). V was clipped by 0 bases and J by 9 bases, with 11 bases between them. This chain's CDR3 is CAWSVSSDKAFF. In nucleotides, the CDR3 is TGTGCCTGGAGTGTATCAAGTGATAAAGCTTTCTTT. The entire variable domain, with the rest obtained from reference TRBV30 and TRBJ1-1, is as follows: SQTIHQWPATLVQPVGSPLSLECTVEGTSNPNLYWYRQAAGRGLQLLFYSVGIGQISSEVPQNLSASRPQDRQFILSSKKLLLSDSGFYLCAWSVSSDKAFFGQGTRLTVV.

A single count supports this clone. The genes are TRBV9 and TRBJ1-4; D gene unclear. This CDR3 region has 15 residues. CDR1 SGDLS and CDR2 YYNGEE come from the germline V gene. The germline V and J ends were trimmed by 0 bases and 4 bases, with 10 bases remaining between them. CDR3 amino acids: CASSVEGRSNEKLFF. In DNA form, the CDR3 reads TGTGCCAGCAGCGTAGAAGGCAGAAGTAATGAAAAACTGTTTTTT.

This chain connects TRBV11-2 to TRBJ1-1; TRBD1 agrees at 8 bases. CDR1 SGHAT and CDR2 FQNNGV come from the germline V gene. Unmatched junction bases numbered 10, after V lost 5 bases and J lost 5 bases. The CDR3 extends over 15 amino acids. CDR3 DNA: TGTGCCAGCAGCCCGTTTTGGACAGGGTTAACTGAAGCTTTCTTT. Translation gives CASSPFWTGLTEAFF.

The gene calls are TRBV15 and TRBJ2-2, with D hard to call. From germline, CDR1 is LNHNV and CDR2 YYDKDF (reference sequence). Trimming removed 1 base at V and 2 bases at J, with 14 bases between. CDR3 length: 17 residues. CDR3 sequence (DNA): TGTGCCACCAGCAGAGTTACCTTTAGGGTTAACACCGGGGAGCTGTTTTTT. It yields the protein CATSRVTFRVNTGELFF.

The chain combines TRBV4-2 with TRBJ2-1; 8 positions agree with TRBD2. Germline V gene data show CDR1 as LGHNA and CDR2 as YNFKEQ. CDR3 length: 18 residues. V was clipped by 0 bases and J by 0 bases; unmatched bases: 7. CDR3 in DNA: TGTGCCAGCAGCCAAGAGGGTAGCGGGACGAGCTCCTACAATGAGCAGTTCTTC. It encodes CASSQEGSGTSSYNEQFF.

This clone was recorded only once. The chain combines TRBV7-8 with TRBJ2-7, with 7 bases that match TRBD2. The V gene end was trimmed by 1 base and the J gene end by 5 bases; junction bases not matched to a gene: 20. Germline CDR1 and CDR2: SGHVS and FQNEAQ. There are 19 residues in the CDR3. The CDR3 loop reads CASSLGPAGSPLSGNEQYF. The CDR3 DNA reads as TGTGCCAGCAGCTTAGGACCAGCGGGAAGCCCCCTCTCGGGAAACGAGCAGTACTTC. The full variable domain, in which reference TRBV7-8 and TRBJ2-7 provide the parts outside the CDR3, is GAGVSQSPRYKVAKRGQDVALRCDPISGHVSLFWYQQALGQGPEFLTYFQNEAQLDKSGLPSDRFFAERPEGSVSTLKIQRTQQEDSAVYLCASSLGPAGSPLSGNEQYFGPGTRLTVT.

As for this clone: Other nucleotide sequences from this sample produce the same CDR3. The V and J genes are TRBV13 and TRBJ2-7, with 10 bases lining up with TRBD1. The CDR3 is 14 residues long. Germline V gives CDR1 PRHDT, CDR2 FYEKMQ (reference sequence). The trim removed 5 bases at V and 2 bases at J, leaving 3 bases unmatched. The CDR3 is CASSTGQGAYEQYF. In DNA, the CDR3 is TGTGCCAGCAGCACAGGACAGGGGGCCTACGAGCAGTACTTC.